Listed here are 24 T cell receptor beta chains from one sample, sequenced in a study of T cells in localized non-small cell lung cancer. Assay used: immunoSEQ multiplex PCR; TCRdb lists only in-frame clones, some missing. The data hold approximately 43,000 clones, with 85% to 90% observed a single time. Here the sequenced sample was peripheral blood, taken before any cancer treatment. These receptor sequences come from a female donor at least 60 years old with stage I squamous cell lung carcinoma.

The chain employs TRBV11-3 and TRBJ2-1; perhaps TRBD1 as D (5 bases). CDR3 length: 15 residues. Germline V CDR1 and CDR2: SGHNT, YENEEA. V lost 5 bases and J lost 6, with 17 bases in between. The CDR3 region is CASSDNRGRVNEQFF. As DNA, the CDR3 is TGTGCCAGCAGCGATAATAGAGGCAGGGTCAATGAGCAGTTCTTC. The variable domain in full, with the rest retrieved from reference TRBV11-3 and TRBJ2-1, is EAGVVQSPRYKIIEKKQPVAFWCNPISGHNTLYWYLQNLGQGPELLIRYENEEAVDDSQLPKDRFSAERLKGVDSTLKIQPAELGDSAVYLCASSDNRGRVNEQFFGPGTRLTVL.

J is TRBJ2-1 and V is TRBV7-2, with 11 bases that match TRBD2. The V and J ends lost 1 base and 5 bases, in that order; junction bases with no gene match: 7. CDR1 and CDR2 from the germline V gene are SGHTA and FQGNSA. This CDR3 spans 17 amino acids. The CDR3 here is CASSLGIAGGGNNEQFF. CDR3 DNA: TGTGCCAGCAGCTTAGGGATAGCGGGAGGGGGAAACAATGAGCAGTTCTTC.

The table lists this clone with a few counts. The CDR3 spells CASSPKTGLLINQPQHF. As DNA, the CDR3 is TGTGCCAGTAGTCCGAAGACAGGACTCCTAATCAATCAGCCCCAGCATTTT. The V gene is TRBV19, the J gene TRBJ1-5, with D maybe TRBD1 (6 bases). Germline V lookup: CDR1 LNHDA, CDR2 SQIVND (reference sequence). The V end lost 5 bases, the J end lost 3 bases, and 20 bases lay between the germline ends. The CDR3 is made up of 17 amino acids.

The CDR3 region has the DNA TGTGCCAGCAGCTTAGATTCGGGGAACTATGGCTACACCTTC. The encoded protein is CASSLDSGNYGYTF. This chain links TRBV7-2 with TRBJ1-2; D uncertain. CDR3 length equals 14 residues. Trimming shortened V by 1 base and J by 2 bases, and 8 bases separated the two germline ends. CDR1 SGHTA and CDR2 FQGNSA come from the germline V gene.

The chain carries TRBV7-9 and TRBJ2-5; the match to TRBD2 covers 10 bases. The CDR3 is 16 amino acids. CDR1 is SEHNR and CDR2 is FQNEAQ in the germline V gene (reference sequence). The V segment lost 5 bases and the J segment 0 bases; nucleotides outside the gene matches: 6. The CDR3 region is CASSAGLADYQETQYF. CDR3 bases: TGTGCCAGCAGCGCTGGACTAGCGGACTACCAAGAGACCCAGTACTTC.

The chain recombines TRBV4-1 with TRBJ2-7; TRBD2 matches 11 bases. The CDR3 length is 17 residues. Germline assignment: CDR1 MGHRA and CDR2 YSYEKL. The V and J ends lost 3 bases and 0 bases, in that order; junction bases with no gene match: 7. CDR3 sequence (DNA): TGCGCCAGCAGCCAGGGACTAGCGGCCAGAAGCTCCTACGAGCAGTACTTC. This sequence encodes CASSQGLAARSSYEQYF.

This clone was observed a few times. The sample contains more than one DNA sequence encoding this CDR3. The chain recombines TRBV7-2 with TRBJ2-7; the D is unclear. The V end lost 3 bases, the J end lost 2 bases, and 8 bases lay between the germline ends. The CDR3 runs 13 residues. The germline V gene encodes CDR1 SGHTA and CDR2 FQGNSA. This CDR3 reads CASSLQPTYEQYF. CDR3 in DNA: TGTGCCAGCAGCTTGCAACCCACCTACGAGCAGTACTTC. The whole variable domain, remainder taken from reference TRBV7-2 and TRBJ2-7, is GAGVSQSPSNKVTEKGKDVELRCDPISGHTALYWYRQSLGQGLEFLIYFQGNSAPDKSGLPSDRFSAERTGGSVSTLTIQRTQQEDSAVYLCASSLQPTYEQYFGPGTRLTVT.

This clone was detected once. CDR3 DNA: TGTGCCAGCAGCTCGGGGAGGACCTCCTACAATGAGCAGTTCTTC. As protein: CASSSGRTSYNEQFF. This chain connects TRBV7-2 to TRBJ2-1; TRBD2 is a possible D gene (6 bases). There are 15 residues in the CDR3. V dropped 4 bases and J dropped 0 bases, with 10 bases sitting between them. CDR1 SGHTA and CDR2 FQGNSA come from the germline V gene.

The count of this clone is one. The chain employs TRBV7-8 and TRBJ2-1, with D perhaps TRBD2 (6 bases). Trimming cost V 1 base and J 6 bases, with 16 bases left between them. CDR1 is SGHVS and CDR2 is FQNEAQ in the germline V gene. The CDR3 runs 16 residues. In DNA form, the CDR3 reads TGTGCCAGCAGCTTAGGACATCAAGTAGCGGTCAATGAGCAGTTCTTC. Amino acids: CASSLGHQVAVNEQFF.

The rearrangement joins TRBV9 to TRBJ2-7, with a weak D call TRBD2 (6 bases). The CDR3 totals 18 residues. Trimming removed 0 bases from V and 0 bases from J, with 19 bases in between. CDR1 and CDR2 (germline): SGDLS, YYNGEE. The CDR3 reads CASSVALGWGRYSYEQYF. CDR3 bases: TGTGCCAGCAGCGTAGCTTTGGGATGGGGGAGGTACTCCTACGAGCAGTACTTC.

This chain joins TRBV27 and TRBJ2-2; D possibly corresponds to TRBD2 (5 bases). This CDR3 has 18 residues. Germline V gene lookup returns CDR1 MNHEY and CDR2 SMNVEV (reference sequence). V lost 3 bases and J 5 bases, leaving 22 bases between the germline ends. The CDR3 region has the DNA TGTGCCAGCAGTTTTCGGGGTCCGGGTGTCCTTGGGACCGGGGAGCTGTTTTTT. Translating gives CASSFRGPGVLGTGELFF.

The chain joins TRBV7-2 to TRBJ2-1, with 7 bases lining up with TRBD2. CDR3 length equals 16 residues. The V gene's germline CDR1 is SGHTA and CDR2 FQGNSA. V shed 1 base and J 4 bases; nucleotides not matched to a gene: 7. The CDR3 protein is CASSLEVAGAYNEQFF. CDR3 sequence (DNA): TGTGCCAGCAGCTTAGAAGTGGCGGGAGCTTACAATGAGCAGTTCTTC.

J is TRBJ2-2 and V is TRBV7-6; 8 bases align to TRBD1. Trimming cost V 6 bases and J 3 bases; bases outside gene matches: 3. CDR1 SGHVS and CDR2 FNYEAQ come from the germline V gene. The CDR3 runs 14 residues. CDR3 nucleotides: TGTGCCAGCAGAGGACAGGGAGACACCGGGGAGCTGTTTTTT. This sequence encodes CASRGQGDTGELFF.

On this clone itself: The same CDR3 is also encoded by other DNA sequences in this sample. The chain employs TRBV7-9 and TRBJ2-1; 7 bases map to TRBD2. The germline gives CDR1 SEHNR, CDR2 FQNEAQ (reference sequence). The CDR3 extends over 15 amino acids. V was clipped by 6 bases and J by 0 bases; unmatched bases: 5. In DNA form, the CDR3 reads TGTGCCAGCAGTCCCGGGAGGAGCTCCTACAATGAGCAGTTCTTC. Its protein is CASSPGRSSYNEQFF. The whole variable domain, remainder taken from reference TRBV7-9 and TRBJ2-1, is DTGVSQNPRHKITKRGQNVTFRCDPISEHNRLYWYRQTLGQGPEFLTYFQNEAQLEKSRLLSDRFSAERPKGSFSTLEIQRTEQGDSAMYLCASSPGRSSYNEQFFGPGTRLTVL.

This rearrangement joins TRBV2 to TRBJ2-1; tentative D call: TRBD1 (6 bases). From germline, CDR1 is SNHLY and CDR2 FYNNEI. Deletions cut 4 bases from V and 6 bases from J, with 16 bases between. The CDR3 extends over 15 amino acids. The CDR3 DNA is TGTGCCAGCAGTGGGGACACCGGGACCACCAATGAGCAGTTCTTC. Protein product: CASSGDTGTTNEQFF.

V and J are TRBV5-4 and TRBJ2-3; D unresolved. The CDR3 covers 15 residues. The germline CDR1 and CDR2 sequences are SGHNT and YYREEE (reference sequence). With 4 bases removed from V and 1 base from J, the gap between germline ends came to 13 bases. CDR3 sequence: CASSHGPTGTDTQYF. DNA for the CDR3: TGTGCCAGCAGCCACGGGCCCACCGGCACAGATACGCAGTATTTT.

The V call is TRBV6-5, the J call TRBJ2-5, with D tentatively TRBD1 (6 bases). From germline, CDR1 is MNHEY and CDR2 SVGAGI. Between the trimmed V and J ends, which lost 6 bases and 5 bases, there was a span of 13 bases. The length of the CDR3 is 13 residues. CDR3 sequence reads: CASRRNREETQYF. CDR3 DNA: TGTGCCAGCAGGCGTAACAGGGAGGAGACCCAGTACTTC.

The chain combines TRBV9 with TRBJ2-7; tentatively, D is TRBD2 (6 bases). CDR3 length: 14 residues. Germline CDR1 reads SGDLS; CDR2 reads YYNGEE. The ends were cut back, 0 bases at V and 4 bases at J, with 11 bases in the middle. The CDR3 DNA is TGTGCCAGCAGCGTAGACCCTCTAGCGTACGAGCAGTACTTC. It codes for CASSVDPLAYEQYF.

V and J are TRBV7-3 and TRBJ2-2; 10 bases map to TRBD2. There are 16 residues in the CDR3. Trimming took 4 bases from V and 3 from J; bases not matched to a gene: 5. Per germline, CDR1 SGHTA and CDR2 FQGTGA. The CDR3 loop is CASSSLAGLDTGELFF. As DNA, the CDR3 is TGTGCCAGCAGCTCACTAGCGGGACTGGACACCGGGGAGCTGTTTTTT.

The chain recombines TRBV6-5 with TRBJ1-2; weak D call: TRBD1 (5 bases). With 6 bases removed from V and 2 bases from J, the gap between germline ends came to 16 bases. There are 15 residues in the CDR3. Germline values: CDR1 MNHEY, CDR2 SVGAGI. The CDR3 region has the DNA TGTGCCAGCAGCCACTCCGGGGGGGGAAACTATGGCTACACCTTC. This sequence encodes CASSHSGGGNYGYTF.

The chain carries TRBV18 and TRBJ2-3; D is possibly TRBD2 (6 bases). Trimming left V 2 bases short and J 0 bases short, with 12 bases between. CDR1 is KGHSH, CDR2 LQKENI, per germline. The CDR3 runs to 16 residues. CDR3 bases: TGTGCCAGCTCACCAACAGCGGGCTCTAGCACAGATACGCAGTATTTT. It yields the protein CASSPTAGSSTDTQYF.

The chain uses TRBV19 and TRBJ2-7, with TRBD2 as a possible D gene (6 bases). The CDR3 is made up of 15 amino acids. Germline lookup yields CDR1 LNHDA and CDR2 SQIVND (reference sequence). V was pared by 4 bases and J by 1 base, with 14 bases between. The chain's CDR3 is CASSSQRDLSYEQYF. The CDR3 nucleotides are TGTGCCAGTAGTAGCCAACGGGACTTATCCTACGAGCAGTACTTC.

J is TRBJ2-1 and V is TRBV7-3; tentatively, D is TRBD1 (7 bases). The CDR3 loop spans 14 amino acids. Germline V gene sequence: CDR1 SGHTA, CDR2 FQGTGA. V was cut by 6 bases and J by 6 bases, with 15 bases left in between. CDR3 amino acids: CASSEGQGGNEQFF. In nucleotides, the CDR3 is TGTGCCAGCAGTGAAGGCCAGGGGGGCAATGAGCAGTTCTTC.

The V gene is TRBV4-3, the J gene TRBJ1-2, with D maybe TRBD1 (5 bases). Trimming removed 3 bases from V and 4 bases from J, with 9 bases in between. The V gene's germline CDR1 is LGHNA and CDR2 YSLEER. CDR3 length equals 13 residues. CDR3 nucleotide sequence: TGCGCCAGCAGCCACCAGGGCGGCTATGGCTACACCTTC. Its translation: CASSHQGGYGYTF.